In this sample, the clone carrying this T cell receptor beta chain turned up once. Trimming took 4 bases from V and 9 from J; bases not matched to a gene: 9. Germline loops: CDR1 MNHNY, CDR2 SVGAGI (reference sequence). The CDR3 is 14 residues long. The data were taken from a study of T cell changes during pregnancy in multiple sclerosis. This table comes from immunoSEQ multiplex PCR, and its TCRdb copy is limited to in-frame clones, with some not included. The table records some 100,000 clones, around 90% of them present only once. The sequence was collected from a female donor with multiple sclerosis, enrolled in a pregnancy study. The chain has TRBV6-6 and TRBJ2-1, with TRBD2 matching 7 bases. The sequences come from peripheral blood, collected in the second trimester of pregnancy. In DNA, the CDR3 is TGTGCCAGCAGTTCCGGGACTAAAGCGACTGAGCAGTTCTTC. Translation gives CASSSGTKATEQFF.